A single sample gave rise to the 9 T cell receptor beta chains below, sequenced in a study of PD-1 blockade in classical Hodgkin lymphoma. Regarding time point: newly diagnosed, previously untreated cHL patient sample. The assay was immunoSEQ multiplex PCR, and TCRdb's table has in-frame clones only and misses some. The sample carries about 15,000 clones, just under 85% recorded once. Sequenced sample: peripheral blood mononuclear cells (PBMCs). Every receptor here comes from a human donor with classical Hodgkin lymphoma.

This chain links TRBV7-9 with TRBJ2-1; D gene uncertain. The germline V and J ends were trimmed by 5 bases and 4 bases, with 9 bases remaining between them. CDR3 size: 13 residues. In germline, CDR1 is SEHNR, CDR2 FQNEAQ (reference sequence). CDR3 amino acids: CASSLDGYNEQFF. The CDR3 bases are TGTGCCAGCAGCCTCGACGGTTACAATGAGCAGTTCTTC.

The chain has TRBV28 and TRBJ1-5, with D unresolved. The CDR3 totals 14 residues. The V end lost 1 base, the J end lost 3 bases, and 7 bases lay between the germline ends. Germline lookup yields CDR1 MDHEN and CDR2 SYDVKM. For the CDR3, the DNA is TGTGCCAGCAGTTTATTGGGTATCAATCAGCCCCAGCATTTT. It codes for CASSLLGINQPQHF.

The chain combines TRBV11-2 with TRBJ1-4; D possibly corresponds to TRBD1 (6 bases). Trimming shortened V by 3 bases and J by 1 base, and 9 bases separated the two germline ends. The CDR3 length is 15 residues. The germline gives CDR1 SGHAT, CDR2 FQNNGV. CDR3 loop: CASSFGTLTNEKLFF. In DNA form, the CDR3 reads TGTGCCAGCAGCTTCGGGACACTAACTAATGAAAAACTGTTTTTT. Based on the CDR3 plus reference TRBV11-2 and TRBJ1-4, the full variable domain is EAGVAQSPRYKIIEKRQSVAFWCNPISGHATLYWYQQILGQGPKLLIQFQNNGVVDDSQLPKDRFSAERLKGVDSTLKIQPAKLEDSAVYLCASSFGTLTNEKLFFGSGTQLSVL.

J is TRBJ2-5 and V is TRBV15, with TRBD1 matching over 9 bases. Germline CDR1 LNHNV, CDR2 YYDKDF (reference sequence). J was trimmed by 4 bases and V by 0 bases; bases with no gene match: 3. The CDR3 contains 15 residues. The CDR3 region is CATSRETGGVETQYF. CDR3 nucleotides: TGTGCCACCAGCAGAGAGACAGGGGGGGTAGAGACCCAGTACTTC.

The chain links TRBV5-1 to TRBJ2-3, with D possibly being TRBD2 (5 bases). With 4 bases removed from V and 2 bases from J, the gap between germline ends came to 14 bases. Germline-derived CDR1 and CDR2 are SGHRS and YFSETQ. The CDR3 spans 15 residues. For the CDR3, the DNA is TGCGCCAGCAGCCCGGTTGGGAGCATCACAGATACGCAGTATTTT. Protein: CASSPVGSITDTQYF.

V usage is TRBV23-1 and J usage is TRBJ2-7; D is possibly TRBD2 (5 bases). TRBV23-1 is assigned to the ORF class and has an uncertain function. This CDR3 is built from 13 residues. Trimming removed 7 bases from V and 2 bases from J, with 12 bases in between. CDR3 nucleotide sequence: TGCGCCAGCAATGTCCCGGGGACCTACGAGCAGTACTTC. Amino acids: CASNVPGTYEQYF.

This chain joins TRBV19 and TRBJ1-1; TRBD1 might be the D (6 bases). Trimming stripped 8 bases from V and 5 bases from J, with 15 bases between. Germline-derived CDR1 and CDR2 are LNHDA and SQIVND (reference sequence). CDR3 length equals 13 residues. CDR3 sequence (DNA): TGTGCCAGTTCCCACAGGGAGGGGACTGAAGCTTTCTTT. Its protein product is CASSHREGTEAFF.

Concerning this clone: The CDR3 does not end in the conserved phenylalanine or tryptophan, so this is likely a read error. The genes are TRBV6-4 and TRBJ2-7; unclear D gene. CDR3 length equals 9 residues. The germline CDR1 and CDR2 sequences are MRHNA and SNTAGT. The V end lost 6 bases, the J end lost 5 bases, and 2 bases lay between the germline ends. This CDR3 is CASRHEQYC. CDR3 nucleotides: TGTGCCAGCAGGCACGAGCAGTACTGC.

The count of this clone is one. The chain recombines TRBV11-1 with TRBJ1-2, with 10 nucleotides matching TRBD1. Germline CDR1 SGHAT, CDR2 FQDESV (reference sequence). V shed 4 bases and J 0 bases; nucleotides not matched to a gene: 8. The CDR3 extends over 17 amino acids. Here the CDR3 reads CASSSGTGELPNYGYTF. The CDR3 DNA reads TGTGCCAGCAGCTCAGGGACAGGGGAACTTCCTAACTATGGCTACACCTTC.